The entry that follows covers one T cell receptor (beta chain) sequence. The data are from a study of T cell changes during pregnancy in multiple sclerosis. CDR1 SGHRS and CDR2 YFSETQ come from the germline V gene. This CDR3 is 15 amino acids long. V lost 4 bases, J lost 2 bases, and 7 bases stayed unmatched. Sequencing was performed with immunoSEQ multiplex PCR; in TCRdb, only in-frame clones are kept and a portion is missing. The data hold more than 50,000 clones, with 80% to 90% observed a single time. This receptor was obtained from a female donor with multiple sclerosis, enrolled in a pregnancy study. The gene calls are TRBV5-1 and TRBJ2-7, with TRBD1 matching over 9 bases. This material consisted of peripheral blood, taken in the first trimester of pregnancy. The CDR3 reads CASSPGTGTPYEQYF. CDR3 in DNA: TGCGCCAGCAGCCCGGGGACAGGGACCCCCTACGAGCAGTACTTC.